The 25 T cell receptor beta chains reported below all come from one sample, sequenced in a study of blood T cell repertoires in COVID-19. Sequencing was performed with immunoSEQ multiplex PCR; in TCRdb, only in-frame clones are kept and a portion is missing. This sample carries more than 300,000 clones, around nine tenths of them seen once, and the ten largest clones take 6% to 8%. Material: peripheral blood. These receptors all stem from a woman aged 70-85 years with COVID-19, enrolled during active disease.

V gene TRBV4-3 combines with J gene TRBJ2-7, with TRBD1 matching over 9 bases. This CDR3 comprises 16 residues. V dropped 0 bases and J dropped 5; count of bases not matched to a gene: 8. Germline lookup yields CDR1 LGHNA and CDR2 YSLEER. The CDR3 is CASSQDIWDRANEQYF. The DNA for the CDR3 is TGCGCCAGCAGCCAAGATATTTGGGACAGGGCAAACGAGCAGTACTTC.

The CDR3 bases are TGCGCCAGCAGATTGACAGTGAACACTGAAGCTTTCTTT. As protein: CASRLTVNTEAFF. This chain joins TRBV5-1 and TRBJ1-1; TRBD1 might be the D (5 bases). Between the trimmed V and J ends, which lost 5 bases and 0 bases, there was a span of 8 bases. The germline V gene has CDR1 SGHRS and CDR2 YFSETQ. The CDR3 is 13 amino acids.

CDR3 loop: CACSLALPYEQYF. Written as DNA, the CDR3 is TGTGCCTGTAGCCTTGCTTTGCCCTACGAGCAGTACTTC. The V call is TRBV30, the J call TRBJ2-7, with D hard to call. CDR1 is GTSNPN and CDR2 is SVGIG in the germline V gene (reference sequence). The CDR3 runs to 13 residues. Trimming stripped 6 bases from V and 2 bases from J, with 14 bases between.

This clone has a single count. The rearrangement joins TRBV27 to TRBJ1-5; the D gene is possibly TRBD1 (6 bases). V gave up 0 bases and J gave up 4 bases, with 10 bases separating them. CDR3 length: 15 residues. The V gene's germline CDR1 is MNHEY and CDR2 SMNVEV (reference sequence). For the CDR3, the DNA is TGTGCCAGCAGTTTATCGGTCAGGGGAAATCAGCCCCAGCATTTT. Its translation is CASSLSVRGNQPQHF.

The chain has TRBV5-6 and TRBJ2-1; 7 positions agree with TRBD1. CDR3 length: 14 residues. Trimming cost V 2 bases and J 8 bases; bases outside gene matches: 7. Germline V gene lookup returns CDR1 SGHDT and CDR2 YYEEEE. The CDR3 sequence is CASSLGTGVYEQFF. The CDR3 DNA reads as TGTGCCAGCAGCTTAGGAACAGGGGTCTATGAGCAGTTCTTC.

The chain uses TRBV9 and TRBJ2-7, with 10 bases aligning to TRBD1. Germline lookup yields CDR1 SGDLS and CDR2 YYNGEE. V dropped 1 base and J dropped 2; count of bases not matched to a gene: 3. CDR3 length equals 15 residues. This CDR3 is CASSVSGTGAYEQYF. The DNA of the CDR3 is TGTGCCAGCAGCGTATCTGGGACAGGGGCCTACGAGCAGTACTTC.

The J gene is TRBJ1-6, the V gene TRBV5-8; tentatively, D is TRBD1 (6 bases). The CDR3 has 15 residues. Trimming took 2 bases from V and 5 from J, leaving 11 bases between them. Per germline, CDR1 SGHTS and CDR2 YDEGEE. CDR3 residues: CASSLHDRNNSPLHF. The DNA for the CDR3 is TGTGCCAGCAGCTTACACGACAGGAATAATTCACCCCTCCACTTT.

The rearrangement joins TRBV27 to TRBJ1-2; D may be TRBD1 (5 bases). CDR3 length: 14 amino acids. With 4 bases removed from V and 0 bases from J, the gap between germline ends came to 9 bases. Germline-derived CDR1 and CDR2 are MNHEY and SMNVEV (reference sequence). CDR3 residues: CASSWGGSNYGYTF. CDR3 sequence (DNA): TGTGCCAGCAGTTGGGGCGGATCTAACTATGGCTACACCTTC.

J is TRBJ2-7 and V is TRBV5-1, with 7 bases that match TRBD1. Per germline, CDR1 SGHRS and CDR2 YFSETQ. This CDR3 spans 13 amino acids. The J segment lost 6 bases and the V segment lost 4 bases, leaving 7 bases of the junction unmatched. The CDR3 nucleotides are TGCGCCAGCAGCCTTTCACAGGGGACCGAGCAGTACTTC. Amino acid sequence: CASSLSQGTEQYF.

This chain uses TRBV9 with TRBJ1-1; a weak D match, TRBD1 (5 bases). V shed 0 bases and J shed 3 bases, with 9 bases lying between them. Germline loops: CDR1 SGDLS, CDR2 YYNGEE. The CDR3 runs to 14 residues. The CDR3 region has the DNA TGTGCCAGCAGCGTAGTGGCAGGGTACACTGAAGCTTTCTTT. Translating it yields CASSVVAGYTEAFF.

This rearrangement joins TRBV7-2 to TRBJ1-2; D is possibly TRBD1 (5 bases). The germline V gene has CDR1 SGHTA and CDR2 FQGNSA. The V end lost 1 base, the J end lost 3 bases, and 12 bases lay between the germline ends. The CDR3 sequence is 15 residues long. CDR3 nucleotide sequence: TGTGCCAGCAGCTTAGAGGTGGGGCAGGACTATGGCTACACCTTC. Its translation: CASSLEVGQDYGYTF.

The CDR3, as DNA: TGTGCCAGCAGTGAGACTAGCGGGGGGGCAGATACGCAGTATTTT. Translation gives CASSETSGGADTQYF. The chain is built from TRBV27 and TRBJ2-3, with 14 nucleotides matching TRBD2. This CDR3 spans 15 amino acids. V trimming: 5 bases; J trimming: 4 bases; junction bases outside the gene matches: 2. Germline CDR1 and CDR2: MNHEY and SMNVEV (reference sequence).

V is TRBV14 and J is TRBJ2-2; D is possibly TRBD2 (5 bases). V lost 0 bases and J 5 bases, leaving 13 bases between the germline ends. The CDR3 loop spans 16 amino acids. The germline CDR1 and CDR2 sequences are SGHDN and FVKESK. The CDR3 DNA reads TGTGCCAGCAGCCAAGATGGAGGAACCGGGACCGGGGAGCTGTTTTTT. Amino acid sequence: CASSQDGGTGTGELFF.

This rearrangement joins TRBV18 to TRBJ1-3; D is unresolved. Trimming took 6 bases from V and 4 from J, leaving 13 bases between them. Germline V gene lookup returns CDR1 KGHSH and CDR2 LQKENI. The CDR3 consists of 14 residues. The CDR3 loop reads CASSPRDSGNTIYF. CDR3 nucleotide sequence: TGTGCCAGCTCCCCGAGGGATTCCGGAAACACCATATATTTT.

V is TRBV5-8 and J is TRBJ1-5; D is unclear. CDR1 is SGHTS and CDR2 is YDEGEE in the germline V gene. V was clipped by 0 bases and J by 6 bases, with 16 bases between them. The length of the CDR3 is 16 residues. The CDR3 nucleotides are TGTGCCAGCAGCTTGGGGGTAAGGAGGTCGGCTCAGCCCCAGCATTTT. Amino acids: CASSLGVRRSAQPQHF.

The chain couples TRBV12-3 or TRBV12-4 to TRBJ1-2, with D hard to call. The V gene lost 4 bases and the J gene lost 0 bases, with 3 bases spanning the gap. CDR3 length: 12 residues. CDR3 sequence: CASSSTNYGYTF. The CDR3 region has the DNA TGTGCCAGCAGTTCAACTAACTATGGCTACACCTTC.

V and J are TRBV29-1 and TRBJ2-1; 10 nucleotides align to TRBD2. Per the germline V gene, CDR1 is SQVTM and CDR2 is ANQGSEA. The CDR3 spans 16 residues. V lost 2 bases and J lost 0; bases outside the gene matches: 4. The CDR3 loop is CSVELSSGGSYNEQFF. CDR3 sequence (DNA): TGCAGCGTTGAATTGTCTAGCGGGGGCTCCTACAATGAGCAGTTCTTC.

CDR3 sequence (DNA): TGTGCCACCCGGACTAGCGGGGGAAACACCGGGGAGCTGTTTTTT. Translated, it gives CATRTSGGNTGELFF. The chain employs TRBV2 and TRBJ2-2, with TRBD2 matching over 13 bases. V lost 10 bases to trimming and J lost 2 bases; unmatched junction nucleotides: 4. Germline CDR1 is SNHLY and CDR2 is FYNNEI. This CDR3 contains 15 residues.

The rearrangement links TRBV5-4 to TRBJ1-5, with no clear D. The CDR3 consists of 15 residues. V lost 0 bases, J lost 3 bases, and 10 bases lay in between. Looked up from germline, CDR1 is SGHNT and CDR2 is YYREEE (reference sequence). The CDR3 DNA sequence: TGTGCCAGCAGCTTGGGGGATCGGGACAATCAGCCCCAGCATTTT. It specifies CASSLGDRDNQPQHF.

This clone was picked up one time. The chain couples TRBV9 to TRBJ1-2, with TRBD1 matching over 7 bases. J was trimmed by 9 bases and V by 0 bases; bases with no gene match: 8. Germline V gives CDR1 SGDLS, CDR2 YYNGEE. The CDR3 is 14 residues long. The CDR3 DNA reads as TGTGCCAGCAGCGTAGACAGGGGAGGAGTAAGCTACACCTTC. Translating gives CASSVDRGGVSYTF.

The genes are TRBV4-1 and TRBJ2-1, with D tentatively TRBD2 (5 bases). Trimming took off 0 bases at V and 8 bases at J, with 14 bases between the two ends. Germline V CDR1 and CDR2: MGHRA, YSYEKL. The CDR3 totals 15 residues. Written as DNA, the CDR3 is TGCGCCAGCAGCCAAGAGAGTTTACTAGTGGATGAGCAGTTCTTC. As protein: CASSQESLLVDEQFF.

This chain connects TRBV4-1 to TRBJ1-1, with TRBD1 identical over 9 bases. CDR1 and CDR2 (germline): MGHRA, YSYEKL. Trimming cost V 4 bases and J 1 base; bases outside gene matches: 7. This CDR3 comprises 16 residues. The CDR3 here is CASSLLGQGSNTEAFF. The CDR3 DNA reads TGCGCCAGCAGCCTACTGGGACAGGGCTCGAACACTGAAGCTTTCTTT.

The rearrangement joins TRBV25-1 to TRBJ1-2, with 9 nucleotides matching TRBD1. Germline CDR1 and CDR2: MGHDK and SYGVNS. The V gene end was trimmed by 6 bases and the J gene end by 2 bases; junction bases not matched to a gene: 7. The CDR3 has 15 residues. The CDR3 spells CASSLSGTGNYGYTF. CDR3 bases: TGTGCCAGCAGCCTGTCTGGGACAGGGAACTATGGCTACACCTTC.

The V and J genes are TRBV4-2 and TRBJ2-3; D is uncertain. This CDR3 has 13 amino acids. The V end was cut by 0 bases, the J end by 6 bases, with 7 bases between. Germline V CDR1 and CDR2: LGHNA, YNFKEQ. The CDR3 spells CASSQDPRDTQYF. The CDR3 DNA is TGTGCCAGCAGCCAAGACCCCCGGGATACGCAGTATTTT.

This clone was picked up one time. This CDR3 is CASSSNGRASGNTIYF. In DNA form, the CDR3 reads TGCGCCAGCAGCTCAAACGGGCGGGCTTCTGGAAACACCATATATTTT. The rearrangement links TRBV5-1 to TRBJ1-3; D is unclear. Trimming pared 3 bases from V and 1 base from J, leaving 14 bases between. CDR1 SGHRS and CDR2 YFSETQ come from the germline V gene. The CDR3 has 16 amino acids.